This is a list of T cell receptor beta chains from one sample in a study of blood T cell repertoires in COVID-19. The assay was immunoSEQ multiplex PCR, and TCRdb's table has in-frame clones only and misses some. The data show just under 65,000 clones, approximately 80% seen once. The sample consisted of peripheral blood. All receptors derive from a man in his sixties with COVID-19, enrolled during active disease. Each CDR3 is given with its conserved first and last residue. Fields, in order: D gene, clone size, J gene, V gene, CDR3 protein, CDR3 DNA. A D gene is named only where the DNA matches it firmly. Clone sizes are given selectively: once, few, many, or a class where the clone is expanded.

d_call: TRBD2; clone_size: -; j_call: TRBJ2-2; v_call: TRBV7-2; cdr3_aa: CASSLGAGPTGELFF; cdr3_nt: TGTGCCAGCAGCTTGGGAGCGGGACCAACCGGGGAGCTGTTTTTT
d_call: -; clone_size: -; j_call: TRBJ2-3; v_call: TRBV25-1; cdr3_aa: CASSDALGTDTQYF; cdr3_nt: TGTGCCAGCAGTGATGCTCTAGGAACAGATACGCAGTATTTT
d_call: TRBD2; clone_size: once; j_call: TRBJ2-3; v_call: TRBV5-1; cdr3_aa: CASSSGTSGGAVDTQYF; cdr3_nt: TGCGCCAGCAGCAGCGGGACTAGCGGGGGGGCGGTTGATACGCAGTATTTT
d_call: -; clone_size: -; j_call: TRBJ2-2; v_call: TRBV5-1; cdr3_aa: CASSLIGGTGELFF; cdr3_nt: TGCGCCAGCAGCTTGATAGGCGGTACCGGGGAGCTGTTTTTT
d_call: -; clone_size: -; j_call: TRBJ2-5; v_call: TRBV5-1; cdr3_aa: CASSLSLGDRETQYF; cdr3_nt: TGCGCCAGCAGCTTATCCCTAGGGGATAGAGAGACCCAGTACTTC
d_call: -; clone_size: -; j_call: TRBJ2-7; v_call: TRBV11-3; cdr3_aa: CASSLDPQFYEQYF; cdr3_nt: TGTGCCAGCAGCTTAGATCCTCAGTTCTACGAGCAGTACTTC
d_call: -; clone_size: -; j_call: TRBJ1-5; v_call: TRBV7-9; cdr3_aa: CASSNGGLNQPQHF; cdr3_nt: TGTGCCAGCAGCAATGGAGGATTAAATCAGCCCCAGCATTTT
d_call: -; clone_size: -; j_call: TRBJ2-5; v_call: TRBV2; cdr3_aa: CASSELTQETQYF; cdr3_nt: TGTGCCAGCAGTGAGCTTACACAAGAGACCCAGTACTTC
d_call: -; clone_size: -; j_call: TRBJ1-2; v_call: TRBV12-5; cdr3_aa: CASGGSGDFSYGYTF; cdr3_nt: TGTGCTAGTGGGGGGTCAGGGGATTTTAGCTATGGCTACACCTTC
d_call: -; clone_size: -; j_call: TRBJ2-5; v_call: TRBV15; cdr3_aa: CATSRDREAETQYF; cdr3_nt: TGTGCCACCAGCAGAGATCGTGAGGCCGAGACCCAGTACTTC
d_call: -; clone_size: -; j_call: TRBJ2-3; v_call: TRBV10-3; cdr3_aa: CAITQQATSDTQYF; cdr3_nt: TGTGCCATCACCCAACAGGCGACGAGTGATACGCAGTATTTT
d_call: -; clone_size: -; j_call: TRBJ1-5; v_call: TRBV18; cdr3_aa: CASSPGLGDHQPQHF; cdr3_nt: TGTGCCAGCTCACCAGGGTTAGGAGATCATCAGCCCCAGCATTTT
d_call: -; clone_size: -; j_call: TRBJ2-1; v_call: TRBV4-1; cdr3_aa: CASSQEGLVATGEQFF; cdr3_nt: TGCGCCAGCAGCCAAGAGGGGCTGGTTGCAACCGGTGAGCAGTTCTTC
d_call: -; clone_size: -; j_call: TRBJ2-1; v_call: TRBV6-5; cdr3_aa: CASILDIGRSEQFF; cdr3_nt: TGTGCCAGCATTCTGGACATTGGTCGGTCTGAGCAGTTCTTC
d_call: -; clone_size: -; j_call: TRBJ2-3; v_call: TRBV7-9; cdr3_aa: CASSPGRAPTDTQYF; cdr3_nt: TGTGCCAGCAGCCCGGGCAGGGCTCCCACAGATACGCAGTATTTT
d_call: TRBD1; clone_size: -; j_call: TRBJ2-5; v_call: TRBV5-4; cdr3_aa: CASSLGTEQETQYF; cdr3_nt: TGTGCCAGCAGCTTAGGGACAGAGCAAGAGACCCAGTACTTC
d_call: TRBD1; clone_size: -; j_call: TRBJ2-3; v_call: TRBV30; cdr3_aa: CAWRGQGMKDTQYF; cdr3_nt: TGTGCCTGGAGGGGACAGGGTATGAAAGATACGCAGTATTTT
d_call: -; clone_size: -; j_call: TRBJ1-4; v_call: TRBV20-1; cdr3_aa: CSASDRTKLFF; cdr3_nt: TGCAGTGCCTCCGACAGAACCAAACTGTTTTTT
d_call: TRBD2; clone_size: few; j_call: TRBJ2-1; v_call: TRBV18; cdr3_aa: CASSSNRRLAGNNEQFF; cdr3_nt: TGTGCCAGCTCATCCAATAGGCGACTAGCGGGGAACAATGAGCAGTTCTTC
d_call: -; clone_size: -; j_call: TRBJ1-1; v_call: TRBV5-5; cdr3_aa: CASSPSADNTEAFF; cdr3_nt: TGTGCCAGCAGTCCCTCGGCGGATAACACTGAAGCTTTCTTT
d_call: -; clone_size: -; j_call: TRBJ2-7; v_call: TRBV6-5; cdr3_aa: CASNERTAAYEQYF; cdr3_nt: TGTGCCAGCAACGAAAGGACAGCGGCCTACGAGCAGTACTTC
d_call: -; clone_size: -; j_call: TRBJ2-7; v_call: TRBV12-3/TRBV12-4; cdr3_aa: CARGADPYEQYF; cdr3_nt: TGTGCCAGGGGGGCGGACCCCTACGAGCAGTACTTC
d_call: TRBD2; clone_size: -; j_call: TRBJ2-3; v_call: TRBV9; cdr3_aa: CASSPHGGAPDTQYF; cdr3_nt: TGTGCCAGCAGCCCTCACGGGGGGGCTCCAGATACGCAGTATTTT
d_call: -; clone_size: -; j_call: TRBJ1-2; v_call: TRBV7-6; cdr3_aa: CASSPEAGAFNYGYTF; cdr3_nt: TGTGCCAGCAGCCCAGAAGCTGGGGCTTTTAACTATGGCTACACCTTC
d_call: -; clone_size: -; j_call: TRBJ2-3; v_call: TRBV3-1/TRBV3-2; cdr3_aa: CASSPGLDTQYF; cdr3_nt: TGTGCCAGCAGCCCAGGACTAGATACGCAGTATTTT
d_call: TRBD2; clone_size: few; j_call: TRBJ2-5; v_call: TRBV5-1; cdr3_aa: CASSLGTSGGQETQYF; cdr3_nt: TGCGCCAGCAGCTTGGGGACTAGCGGGGGCCAAGAGACCCAGTACTTC
d_call: -; clone_size: -; j_call: TRBJ2-3; v_call: TRBV24-1; cdr3_aa: CATSDRTGTDTQYF; cdr3_nt: TGTGCCACCAGTGATAGAACAGGAACAGATACGCAGTATTTT
d_call: -; clone_size: -; j_call: TRBJ1-2; v_call: TRBV5-4; cdr3_aa: CASSLGQLLNYGYTF; cdr3_nt: TGTGCCAGCAGCTTGGGACAGCTACTCAACTATGGCTACACCTTC
d_call: TRBD2; clone_size: -; j_call: TRBJ2-5; v_call: TRBV5-1; cdr3_aa: CASSLGVSGRSYQETQYF; cdr3_nt: TGCGCCAGCAGCTTGGGAGTTAGCGGGAGGTCCTACCAAGAGACCCAGTACTTC
d_call: TRBD2; clone_size: -; j_call: TRBJ2-1; v_call: TRBV5-1; cdr3_aa: CASSLAGGGGNEQFF; cdr3_nt: TGCGCCAGCAGCTTAGCGGGAGGTGGGGGCAATGAGCAGTTCTTC